This passage covers 3 T cell receptor beta chains from one sample sequenced in a study of early T cells in non-severe SARS-CoV-2 infection (dated by TCRdb to about 2021). Library method: 5' RACE. The instrument given in TCRdb is NextSeq 500. TCRdb reprocessed the public reads (quality trimming at Q25 with fastp, clone calling with MiXCR) and kept in-frame beta chains. Identical CDR3 protein sequences are pooled into one entry, listed with their most common genes and DNA. The sample contains 69,000 or so distinct CDR3 sequences, 9.5% of them found a single time. About 6.1% of the sample rests with the top ten. The specimen sequenced was whole blood. The receptor set was obtained from an adult who was a healthcare worker with PCR-confirmed SARS-CoV-2 infection or an uninfected control (not recorded which).

This clonotype was detected many times. The chain employs TRBV5-1 and TRBJ2-1, with no clear D. Germline CDR1 SGHRS, CDR2 YFSETQ. CDR3 length equals 14 residues. V lost 1 base and J 10 bases, leaving 15 bases between the germline ends. In DNA, the CDR3 is TGCGCCAGCAGCTTGAATACCTGGCGCTGGGAGCAGTTCTTC. Residues: CASSLNTWRWEQFF.

This clonotype was observed at least ten times. V gene TRBV3-1 combines with J gene TRBJ2-5; D may be TRBD1 (7 bases). The CDR3 has 13 residues. Per the germline V gene, CDR1 is LGHDT and CDR2 is YNNKEL (reference sequence). Between the trimmed V and J ends, which lost 3 bases and 4 bases, there was a span of 9 bases. The CDR3: CASSHRGAETQYF. The DNA for the CDR3 is TGTGCCAGCAGCCACAGGGGGGCAGAGACCCAGTACTTC.

The chain links TRBV28 to TRBJ1-2; TRBD1 matches at 7 bases. The V and J ends lost 4 bases and 0 bases, in that order; junction bases with no gene match: 8. The CDR3 has 16 amino acids. Per germline, CDR1 MDHEN and CDR2 SYDVKM. The CDR3 DNA sequence: TGTGCCAGCAGTTCGCAAGGGGACAGCTCTAACTATGGCTACACCTTC. Translating it yields CASSSQGDSSNYGYTF.